This T cell receptor beta chain was captured in a study of cytotoxic CD8 clonotypes in ibrutinib-treated CLL. Study-level points and caveats: Public clonotypes proved infrequent, and on treatment they shrank or remained steady.

TCRdb's copy holds only in-frame clones and misses some; the assay was immunoSEQ multiplex PCR. The table records 50,000 to 65,000 clones, less than 60% of them present only once. Remarks on this clone: Its specificity is unknown.

The CDR3 is 18 amino acids. The germline V gene has CDR1 SQVTM and CDR2 ANQGSEA. Germline trimming cut 4 bases from V and 0 bases from J; bases unmatched to any gene: 14. The chain joins TRBV29-1 to TRBJ2-1; 8 positions agree with TRBD2. This sequence was found in a human donor with chronic lymphocytic leukemia. This specimen was PBMCs, taken after 12 months of ibrutinib treatment. CDR3 nucleotides: TGCAGCGTTGGGGAGGGGATAGCGGGACTCAGCTCCTACAATGAGCAGTTCTTC. It is translated as CSVGEGIAGLSSYNEQFF.